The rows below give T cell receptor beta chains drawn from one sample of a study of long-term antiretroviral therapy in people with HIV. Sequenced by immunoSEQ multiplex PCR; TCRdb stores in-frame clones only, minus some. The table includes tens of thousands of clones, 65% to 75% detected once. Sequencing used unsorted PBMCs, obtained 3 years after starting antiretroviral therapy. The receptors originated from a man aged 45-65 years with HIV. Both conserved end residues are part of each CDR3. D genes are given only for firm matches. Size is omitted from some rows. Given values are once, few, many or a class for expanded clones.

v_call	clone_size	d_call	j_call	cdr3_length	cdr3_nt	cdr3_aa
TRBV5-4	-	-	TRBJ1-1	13	TGTGCCAGCAGCTGGCGGCTGGGGGGTGAAGCTTTCTTT	CASSWRLGGEAFF
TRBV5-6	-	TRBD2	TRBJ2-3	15	TGTGCCAGCAGCTTGACGAGCGGGAATAGGGATACGCAGTATTTT	CASSLTSGNRDTQYF
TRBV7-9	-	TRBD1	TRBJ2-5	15	TGTGCCAGCAGCCATAGACAGGGGGCGCGGGAGACCCAGTACTTC	CASSHRQGARETQYF
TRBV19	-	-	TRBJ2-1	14	TGTGCCAGACAGGATCCGTTAATAAACAATGAGCAGTTCTTC	CARQDPLINNEQFF
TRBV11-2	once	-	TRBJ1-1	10	TGTGCCAGCAGCTTTGGGAAAACTTTCTTT	CASSFGKTFF
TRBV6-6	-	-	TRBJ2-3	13	TGTGCCAGCAGCCGGGACAGCACAGATACGCAGTATTTT	CASSRDSTDTQYF
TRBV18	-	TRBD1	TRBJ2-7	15	TGTGCCAGCTCACCACCGGGGACAGTCTCCTACGAGCAGTACTTC	CASSPPGTVSYEQYF
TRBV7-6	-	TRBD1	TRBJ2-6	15	TGTGCCAGCAGCCAGGGGGCAGTTGGGGCCAACGTCCTGACTTTC	CASSQGAVGANVLTF
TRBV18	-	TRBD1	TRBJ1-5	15	TGTGCCAGCTCACCTACCTGGACAGGGGCAGAGCCCCAGCATTTT	CASSPTWTGAEPQHF
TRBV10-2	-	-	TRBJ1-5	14	TGCGCCACCGGGGGTAGGCAGAGCAATCAGCCCCAGCATTTT	CATGGRQSNQPQHF
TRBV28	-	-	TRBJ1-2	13	TGTGCCAGCAGTTCGACAAAGGCCTATGGCTACACCTTC	CASSSTKAYGYTF
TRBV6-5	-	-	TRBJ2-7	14	TGTGCCAGCAGTTACGGACGAACGGGCAACGAGCAGTACTTC	CASSYGRTGNEQYF
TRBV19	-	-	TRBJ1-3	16	TGTGCCAGTAAAATTGGGGCCGCCTCCTCTGGAAACACCATATATTTT	CASKIGAASSGNTIYF
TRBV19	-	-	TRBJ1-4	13	TGTGCCAGTAGTATAACTCGGGGTGAAAAACTGTTTTTT	CASSITRGEKLFF
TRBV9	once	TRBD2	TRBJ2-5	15	TGTGCCAGCAGCGACCAGACTAGCGGGAGTCAGACCCAGTACTTC	CASSDQTSGSQTQYF
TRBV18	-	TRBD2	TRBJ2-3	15	TGTGCCAGCTCACCGGCACTAGCGGGGTCAGATACGCAGTATTTT	CASSPALAGSDTQYF
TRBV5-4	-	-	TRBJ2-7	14	TGTGCCAGCAGCACGGGGGCCCTCCAGGGCGAGCAGTACTTC	CASSTGALQGEQYF
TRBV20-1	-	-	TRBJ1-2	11	TGCAGTGCTAGAGATAACAGGTCCCCTTCCTTT	CSARDNRSPSF
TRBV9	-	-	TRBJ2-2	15	TGTGCCAGCAGCCCTGGTTGGCGGAACACCGGGGAGCTGTTTTTT	CASSPGWRNTGELFF
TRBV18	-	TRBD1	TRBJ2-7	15	TGTGCCAGCTCACCACCGGGACAGCCATCCTACGAGCAGTACTTC	CASSPPGQPSYEQYF
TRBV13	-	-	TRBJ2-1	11	TGTGCCAGCAGCTCGACTGGCGAGCAGTTCTTC	CASSSTGEQFF
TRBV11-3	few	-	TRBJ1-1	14	TGTGCCAGCAGCTTAGGGTCGGGGAACACTGAAGCTTTCTTT	CASSLGSGNTEAFF
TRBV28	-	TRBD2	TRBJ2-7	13	TGTGCCACTAGACTAGCGGGAGTGGGGGAGCAGTACTTC	CATRLAGVGEQYF
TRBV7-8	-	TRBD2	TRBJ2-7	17	TGTGCCAGCAGCTTCGGACTAGCGGGAGTTTTGCCCTACGAGCAGTACTTC	CASSFGLAGVLPYEQYF
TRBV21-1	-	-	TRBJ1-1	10	TGTGCCAGCAGGGAGAAAGAAGCTTTCTTT	CASREKEAFF
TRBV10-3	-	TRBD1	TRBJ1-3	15	TGTGCCTCCGGGACAGGGCGACCCTCTGGAAACACCATATATTTT	CASGTGRPSGNTIYF
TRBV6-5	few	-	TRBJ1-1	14	TGTGCCAGCAGTTACGGCGGGGCCCCAAGGTTAGCTTTCTTT	CASSYGGAPRLAFF
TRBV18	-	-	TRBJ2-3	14	TGTGCCAGCTCAGCAAGGGGGGGTCCAGATACGCAGTATTTT	CASSARGGPDTQYF
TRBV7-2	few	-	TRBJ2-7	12	TGTGCCAGCAGCTTTGCAGGGGTTGAGCAGTACTTC	CASSFAGVEQYF
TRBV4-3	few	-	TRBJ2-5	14	TGCGCCAGCAGCCAAGTTGGGCGGGGAGAGACCCAGTACTTC	CASSQVGRGETQYF
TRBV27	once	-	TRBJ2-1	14	TGTGCCAGCAGTCCACTCTCTTATAACAATGAGCAGTTCTTC	CASSPLSYNNEQFF
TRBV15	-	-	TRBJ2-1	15	TGTGCCACCAGCAGAGATTTTGGCAGAGAAAAGGGTCTGTTCTTC	CATSRDFGREKGLFF
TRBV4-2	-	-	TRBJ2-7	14	TGTGCCAGCAGCCCCGGGGGGCTCGCCTACGAGCAGTACTTC	CASSPGGLAYEQYF
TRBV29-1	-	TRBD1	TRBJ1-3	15	TGCAGCGTTCGGACAGGGACGTACTCTGGAAACACCATATATTTT	CSVRTGTYSGNTIYF
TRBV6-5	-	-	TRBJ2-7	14	TGTGCCAGCAGTTACTCTTGGCAGTCCTACGAGCAGTACTTC	CASSYSWQSYEQYF
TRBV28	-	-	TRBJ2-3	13	TGTGCCAGCAGCGGACAGTTCACAGATACGCAGTATTTT	CASSGQFTDTQYF
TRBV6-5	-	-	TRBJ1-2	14	TGTGCCAGCAGCCGGGACGGCCTAAACTATGGCTACACCTTC	CASSRDGLNYGYTF
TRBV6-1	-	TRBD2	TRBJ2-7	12	TGTGCCAGCACTCCTAGCGGGAGGGCCGGGTACTTC	CASTPSGRAGYF
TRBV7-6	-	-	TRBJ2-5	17	TGTGCCAGCAGCTCCCTACCCCCCAGGGGAGACGCAGAGACCCAGTACTTC	CASSSLPPRGDAETQYF
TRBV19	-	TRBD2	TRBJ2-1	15	TGTGCCAGTAGTATACCAGCTAGCGGGATCGATGAGCAGTTCTTC	CASSIPASGIDEQFF
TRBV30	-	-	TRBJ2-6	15	TGTGCCTGGAGTGTACAAAGTCGTGGGGCCAACGTCCTGACTTTC	CAWSVQSRGANVLTF
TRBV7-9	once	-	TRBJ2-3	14	TGTGCCAGCAGCTTAACTTCCTCCACAGATACGCAGTATTTT	CASSLTSSTDTQYF